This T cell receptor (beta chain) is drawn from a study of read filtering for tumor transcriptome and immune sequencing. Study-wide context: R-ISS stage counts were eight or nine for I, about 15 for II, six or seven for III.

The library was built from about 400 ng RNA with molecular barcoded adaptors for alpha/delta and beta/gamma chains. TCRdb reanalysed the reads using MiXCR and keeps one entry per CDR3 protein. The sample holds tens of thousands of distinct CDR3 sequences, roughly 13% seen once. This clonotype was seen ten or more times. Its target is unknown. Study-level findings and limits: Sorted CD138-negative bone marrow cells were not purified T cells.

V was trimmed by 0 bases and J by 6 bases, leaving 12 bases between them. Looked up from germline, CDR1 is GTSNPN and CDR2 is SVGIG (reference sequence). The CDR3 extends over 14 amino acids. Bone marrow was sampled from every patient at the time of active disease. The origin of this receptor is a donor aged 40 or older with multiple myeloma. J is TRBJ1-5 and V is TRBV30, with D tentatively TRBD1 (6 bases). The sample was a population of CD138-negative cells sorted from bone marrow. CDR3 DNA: TGTGCCTGGAGTGTACAAGGGGGGGTTCAGCCCCAGCATTTT. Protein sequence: CAWSVQGGVQPQHF.